The rows below give T cell receptor beta chains drawn from one sample of a study of Graves' ophthalmopathy and Graves' hyperthyroidism. TCRdb ran MiXCR on the multiplex PCR reads and lists one entry per CDR3 protein. The sample contains a few hundred thousand distinct CDR3 sequences, 15% of which appear only once. The specimen sequenced was peripheral blood. The source is a woman aged 18 to 35 with stable Graves' hyperthyroidism. Each CDR3 is given with its conserved first and last residue. The D gene is left open where the match is weak. Expanded clones are given a class, and other clones once, few, many or no size at all.

TRBJ1-2 | - | TRBV24-1 | many | CATSVGGSEGYTF | TGTGCCACCAGTGTGGGGGGCTCGGAGGGCTACACCTTC
TRBJ2-7 | - | TRBV12-3/TRBV12-4 | many | CASRPRDTAYEQYF | TGTGCCAGCAGGCCCCGGGACACCGCCTACGAGCAGTACTTC
TRBJ1-2 | - | TRBV12-3/TRBV12-4 | medium-sized | CASSPSLTGYTF | TGTGCCAGCAGCCCTTCCCTGACGGGCTACACCTTC
TRBJ1-1 | - | TRBV12-3/TRBV12-4 | many | CASSIDQNTEAFF | TGTGCCAGCAGTATTGACCAGAACACTGAAGCTTTCTTT
TRBJ1-2 | TRBD1 | TRBV6-2/TRBV6-3 | many | CASTEPWQGVGYTF | TGTGCCAGCACCGAACCCTGGCAGGGGGTCGGCTACACCTTC
TRBJ1-2 | TRBD1 | TRBV20-1 | many | CSARRDRENLGPTF | TGCAGTGCTCGGAGGGACAGGGAGAATTTAGGCCCCACCTTC
TRBJ2-7 | TRBD2 | TRBV7-8 | many | CASSSASGGAGSYEQYF | TGTGCCAGCAGCTCAGCTAGCGGGGGGGCTGGGTCCTACGAGCAGTACTTC
TRBJ1-1 | - | TRBV6-5 | many | CASSYSVQGSMNTEAFF | TGTGCCAGCAGTTACTCGGTGCAGGGATCCATGAACACTGAAGCTTTCTTT
TRBJ1-5 | - | TRBV15 | many | CATTTGGNQPQHF | TGTGCCACCACGACAGGCGGCAATCAGCCCCAGCATTTT
TRBJ2-7 | TRBD2 | TRBV20-1 | many | CSASSGTSVYEQYF | TGCAGTGCTAGTTCTGGGACTAGCGTTTACGAGCAGTACTTC
TRBJ1-1 | TRBD1 | TRBV6-1 | many | CASSGDRGKVFF | TGTGCCAGCAGTGGAGACAGGGGTAAAGTTTTCTTT
TRBJ1-6 | - | TRBV6-1 | - | CASSEEQQSPLHF | TGTGCCAGCTCTGAGGAACAACAGTCACCCCTCCACTTT
TRBJ1-1 | - | TRBV12-3/TRBV12-4 | many | CAGISVLRRNTEAFF | TGTGCCGGGATTTCGGTTCTACGGCGGAACACTGAAGCTTTCTTT
TRBJ1-1 | - | TRBV20-1 | many | CSADNRARAEAFF | TGCAGTGCTGACAACAGGGCTCGGGCTGAAGCTTTCTTT
TRBJ2-4 | - | TRBV12-3/TRBV12-4 | many | CASSRDLRGYIQYF | TGTGCCAGCAGTAGAGATTTAAGAGGGTACATTCAGTACTTC
TRBJ1-5 | - | TRBV6-1 | once | CASSEGPYQPQHF | TGTGCCAGCAGTGAAGGACCCTATCAGCCCCAGCATTTT
TRBJ2-3 | TRBD2 | TRBV5-1 | - | CASRPGLAGGATDTQYF | TGCGCCAGCAGACCTGGACTAGCGGGGGGGGCCACAGATACGCAGTATTTT
TRBJ1-2 | - | TRBV6-5 | - | CASSYDRGVYGYTF | TGTGCCAGCAGTTACGATAGGGGGGTCTATGGCTACACCTTC
TRBJ2-7 | TRBD1 | TRBV19 | few | CASRGDRAAQYF | TGTGCCAGCAGAGGGGACAGGGCGGCGCAGTACTTC
TRBJ1-2 | TRBD1 | TRBV6-2/TRBV6-3 | many | CASSYALTGANYGYTF | TGTGCCAGCAGTTATGCCCTGACAGGGGCAAACTATGGCTACACCTTC